The clone carrying this T cell receptor beta chain has more than one count but fewer than ten. This entry belongs to a study of T cell clonotyping in hematopoietic cell transplantation. Method: immunoSEQ multiplex PCR; TCRdb's copy keeps in-frame clones and lacks some. The table has more than 9,500 clones, approximately 90% seen once. In germline, CDR1 is SGHTA, CDR2 FQGNSA. The V end lost 7 bases, the J end lost 1 base, and 10 bases lay between the germline ends. This CDR3 has 14 amino acids. The sequence was obtained from a woman between 45 and 65 years old in good health. Some clones in this sample may be carry-over from other donors' samples. This chain links TRBV7-2 with TRBJ2-2; perhaps TRBD2 as D (5 bases). The sequenced sample consisted of peripheral blood mononuclear cells. This CDR3 reads CASKEAGNTGELFF. CDR3 DNA: TGTGCCAGCAAGGAGGCAGGGAACACCGGGGAGCTGTTTTTT.